Reported below is one T cell receptor (beta chain). This specimen belongs to a study of blood T cell repertoires in COVID-19. Authors' analysis steps: By means of reference gene primer amplification, nucleated cell counts were estimated. Profiling relied on immunoSEQ multiplex PCR, and the TCRdb table lists in-frame clones only, not all of them. For V, J and clone size, that table is used; D and trimming come from the DNA. The sample shows around 200,000 clones, roughly 90% of them seen only once. The study recruited people aged roughly 18 to 100 years across more than 20 US areas. Cohorts were determined from participant-reported clinical history. In Cohort 3, a recovered donor had either two negative PCRs, clearance, or symptom resolution. Germline lookup yields CDR1 MDHEN and CDR2 SYDVKM. The CDR3 covers 14 residues. V gave up 2 bases and J gave up 2 bases, with 10 bases separating them.

V is TRBV28 and J is TRBJ2-7; possible D gene TRBD1, 6 bases. Sequenced sample: PBMCs or T cells enriched from blood (not recorded which). The receptor comes from a woman between 18 and 29 years old who had recovered from COVID-19. CDR3 coding DNA: TGTGCCAGCAGTTTAGCCGGACAGACCTACGAGCAGTACTTC. It is translated as CASSLAGQTYEQYF.